The present entry profiles one TCR beta chain with its context. Extracted RNA was reverse transcribed, and the resulting cDNA served as sequencing template. Sequencing used immunoSEQ multiplex PCR; TCRdb keeps in-frame clones, though not all of them. Found here are under 350,000 clones, roughly 60% of them singletons; the top ten hold approximately 1.7%. These data come from a study of CD8+ T cells in alopecia areata. Overall study context: Each day, treated patients took oral tofacitinib twice, at 5 to 10 mg per dose.

The CDR3 runs to 15 residues. V trimming: 6 bases; J trimming: 2 bases; junction bases outside the gene matches: 3. Treatment: oral pan-JAK inhibitor, 5-10 mg twice daily. The genes are TRBV23-1 and TRBJ1-4; 10 nucleotides agree with TRBD1. TRBV23-1 is noted as an ORF with a role that remains uncertain. The clonotype was recovered from a human donor with alopecia areata. The sample consisted of CD4+ T cells sorted from blood, taken at week 24, from a patient treated with tofacitinib. CDR3 residues: CASSPTGGTNEKLFF. The DNA for the CDR3 is TGCGCCAGCAGCCCGACAGGGGGCACTAATGAAAAACTGTTTTTT.